The T cell receptor beta chain under discussion was sequenced for a study of naive and memory T cell subsets. Reverse transcription of blood and skin TCR RNA was primed at alpha and beta constant regions. Amplification of ligated cDNA took four PCR rounds with SP2 and nested alpha and beta constant primers. TCRdb re-analysed the 5' RACE reads in MiXCR, keeping a single row per CDR3 protein. Of over 20,000 distinct CDR3 sequences detected, less than 25% appear once; the ten largest clones hold around 2%. This CDR3 is 12 amino acids long. Between the trimmed V and J ends, which lost 0 bases and 10 bases, there was a span of 6 bases. Germline CDR1 is MGHRA and CDR2 is YSYEKL. This clonotype ranks as medium-sized. RNA was extracted from around 2.7 ml of whole blood of healthy adults.

This receptor was obtained from a female donor in good health. V and J are TRBV4-1 and TRBJ2-2; D uncertain. The CDR3 region has the DNA TGCGCCAGCAGCCAAGATTTGACGGAGCTGTTTTTT. Its protein product is CASSQDLTELFF.